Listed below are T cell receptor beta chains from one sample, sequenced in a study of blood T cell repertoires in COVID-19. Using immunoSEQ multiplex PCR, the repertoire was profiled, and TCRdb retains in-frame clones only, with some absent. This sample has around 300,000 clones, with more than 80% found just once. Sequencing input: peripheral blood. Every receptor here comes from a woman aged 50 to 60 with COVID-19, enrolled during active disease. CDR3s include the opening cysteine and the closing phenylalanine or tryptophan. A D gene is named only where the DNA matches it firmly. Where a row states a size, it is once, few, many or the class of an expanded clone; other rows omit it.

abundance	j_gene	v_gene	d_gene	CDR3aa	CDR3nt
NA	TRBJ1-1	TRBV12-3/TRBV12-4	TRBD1	CASRGTAITEAFF	TGTGCCAGCAGAGGGACAGCGATCACTGAAGCTTTCTTT
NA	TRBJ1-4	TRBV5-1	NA	CASSRDGENEKLFF	TGCGCCAGCAGCCGCGACGGGGAGAATGAAAAACTGTTTTTT
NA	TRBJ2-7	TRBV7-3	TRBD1	CASSLSAGGYEQYF	TGTGCCAGCAGCTTAAGTGCAGGGGGCTACGAGCAGTACTTC
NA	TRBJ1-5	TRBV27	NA	CASSSTGAGNQPQHF	TGTGCCAGCAGTTCGACGGGTGCGGGCAATCAGCCCCAGCATTTT
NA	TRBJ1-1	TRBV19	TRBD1	CASRTARDRNTEAFF	TGTGCCAGTCGCACAGCCCGGGACAGAAACACTGAAGCTTTCTTT
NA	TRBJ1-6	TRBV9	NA	CASSGGERYNSPLHF	TGTGCCAGCAGCGGAGGTGAGCGTTATAATTCACCCCTCCACTTT
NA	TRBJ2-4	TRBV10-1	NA	CASSEDLRQGKNIQYF	TGCGCCAGCAGTGAAGATTTGCGGCAGGGAAAAAACATTCAGTACTTC
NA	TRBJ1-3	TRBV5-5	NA	CASSLGAFGNTIYF	TGTGCCAGCAGCTTGGGGGCCTTCGGAAACACCATATATTTT
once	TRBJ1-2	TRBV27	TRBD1	CASSLRQGAFQGYTF	TGTGCCAGCAGTTTACGGCAGGGGGCGTTTCAGGGCTACACCTTC
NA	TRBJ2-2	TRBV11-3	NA	CASSPSQGYTGELFF	TGTGCCAGCAGCCCGAGTCAGGGTTACACCGGGGAGCTGTTTTTT
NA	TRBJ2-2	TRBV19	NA	CASADRDKNTGELFF	TGTGCCAGCGCGGACCGGGACAAGAACACCGGGGAGCTGTTTTTT
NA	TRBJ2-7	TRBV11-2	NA	CASSLAMSVSYEQYF	TGTGCCAGCAGCTTAGCCATGTCAGTATCCTACGAGCAGTACTTC
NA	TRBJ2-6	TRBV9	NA	CASSVTGAGANVLTF	TGTGCCAGCAGCGTTACCGGGGCTGGGGCCAACGTCCTGACTTTC
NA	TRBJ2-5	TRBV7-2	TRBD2	CASSPRFGGRPQETQYF	TGTGCCAGCAGCCCTAGGTTTGGCGGGAGGCCTCAAGAGACCCAGTACTTC
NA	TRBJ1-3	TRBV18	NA	CASSPGASTIYF	TGTGCCAGCTCACCGGGAGCGAGCACCATATATTTT
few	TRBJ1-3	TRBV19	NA	CASTTRGTGNTIYF	TGTGCCAGTACTACGCGGGGAACTGGAAACACCATATATTTT
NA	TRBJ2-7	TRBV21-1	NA	CASSQLEPGGPRYEQYF	TGTGCCAGCAGCCAACTGGAGCCCGGGGGGCCTAGGTACGAGCAGTACTTC
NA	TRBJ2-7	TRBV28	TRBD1	CASSFSAGTGGSEQYF	TGTGCCAGCAGTTTCTCCGCCGGGACAGGGGGCTCCGAGCAGTACTTC
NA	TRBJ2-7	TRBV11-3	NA	CASSSRGYEQYF	TGTGCCAGCAGCTCCCGGGGTTACGAGCAGTACTTC
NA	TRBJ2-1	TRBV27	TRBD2	CASSLRLAPRYNEQFF	TGTGCCAGCAGTTTAAGACTAGCGCCGAGATACAATGAGCAGTTCTTC
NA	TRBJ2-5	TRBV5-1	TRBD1	CASSRDRGETQYF	TGCGCCAGCAGCAGGGACAGAGGGGAGACCCAGTACTTC
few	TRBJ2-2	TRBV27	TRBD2	CASTGAGGITGELFF	TGTGCCAGCACGGGCGCGGGAGGGATCACCGGGGAGCTGTTTTTT
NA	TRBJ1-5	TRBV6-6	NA	CASRGPTFNQPQHF	TGTGCCAGCAGGGGGCCGACATTCAATCAGCCCCAGCATTTT
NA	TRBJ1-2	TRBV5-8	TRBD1	CASSTGTGVFPNYGYTF	TGTGCCAGCAGCACCGGGACAGGAGTCTTTCCTAACTATGGCTACACCTTC
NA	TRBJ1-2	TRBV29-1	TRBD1	CSVRDRDNYGYTF	TGCAGCGTTCGGGACAGAGATAACTATGGCTACACCTTC
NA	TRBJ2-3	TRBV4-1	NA	CASSPPAGMRDTQYF	TGCGCCAGCAGTCCCCCGGCAGGGATGAGAGATACGCAGTATTTT
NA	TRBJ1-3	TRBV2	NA	CASSEGGGRTTWAGNTIYF	TGTGCCAGCAGTGAAGGGGGGGGCAGAACGACCTGGGCTGGAAACACCATATATTTT
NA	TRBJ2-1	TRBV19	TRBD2	CASSIGPSGSPEQFF	TGTGCCAGTAGTATAGGGCCTAGCGGGAGTCCCGAGCAGTTCTTC
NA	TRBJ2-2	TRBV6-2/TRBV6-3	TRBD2	CASSYPLAGYTGELFF	TGTGCCAGCAGTTACCCTCTAGCGGGATACACCGGGGAGCTGTTTTTT
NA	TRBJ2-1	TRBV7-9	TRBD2	CASSSIGYWGEGWNEQFF	TGTGCCAGCAGCTCCATCGGGTATTGGGGGGAGGGTTGGAATGAGCAGTTCTTC
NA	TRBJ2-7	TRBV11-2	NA	CASSLVLSGFGEQYF	TGTGCCAGCAGCTTAGTCCTTTCGGGGTTTGGCGAGCAGTACTTC